These T cell receptor beta chains were read from a single sample in a study of T-cell reconstitution after alpha-beta-depleted transplantation in children. TCRdb called the PCR reads again in MiXCR, with one record for every CDR3 protein. The sample consists of about 100,000 distinct CDR3 sequences, approximately 8% of them appearing once. Material: PBMCs, obtained before TCRalphabeta/CD19-depleted stem cell transplant. Receptors originate from a boy between 2 and 10 years old with acute lymphoblastic leukemia, due to receive a stem cell transplant. CDR3s include the opening cysteine and the closing phenylalanine or tryptophan. A D gene is named only where the DNA matches it firmly. Rows may omit the clone size; those that give it use once, few, many or a size class.

clone_size j_call v_call d_call cdr3_nt cdr3_aa
. TRBJ2-1 TRBV5-1 . TGCGCCAGCAGCTACCGGGTCAATGAGCAGTTCTTC CASSYRVNEQFF
few TRBJ2-7 TRBV9 . TGTGCCAGCAGCGTAGGGGTAGGGCCCTACGAGCAGTACTTC CASSVGVGPYEQYF
few TRBJ1-6 TRBV5-6 . TGTGCCAGCAGCTTCCGGGCGGTTAATTCACCCCTCCACTTT CASSFRAVNSPLHF
. TRBJ2-6 TRBV19 TRBD1 TGTGCCAGCGGACAGGAAACCTCTGGGGCCAACGTCCTGACTTTC CASGQETSGANVLTF
. TRBJ1-5 TRBV6-5 . TGTGCCAGCAGTCGACGACCCGGGGCTACTCAGCCCCAGCATTTT CASSRRPGATQPQHF
. TRBJ2-5 TRBV18 TRBD2 TGTGCCAGCTCACCAGGCGGGGGGGCAGGAGAGACCCAGTACTTC CASSPGGGAGETQYF
. TRBJ1-2 TRBV6-2/TRBV6-3 . TGTGCCAGCAGTAACTCGCCCTATGGCTACACCTTC CASSNSPYGYTF
many TRBJ1-5 TRBV18 TRBD1 TGTGCCAGCTCATTGGACAGGGGGCGGATTCAGCCCCAGCATTTT CASSLDRGRIQPQHF
many TRBJ2-7 TRBV5-1 . TGCGCCAGCAGCTTGGGTGAGGGGACAATTCCCTACGAGCAGTACTTC CASSLGEGTIPYEQYF
few TRBJ2-1 TRBV7-2 TRBD2 TGTGCCAGCAGCTCGGGACTAGCCAATGAGCAGTTCTTC CASSSGLANEQFF